This passage covers 17 T cell receptor beta chains from one sample sequenced in a study of blood T cell repertoires in COVID-19. Assay: immunoSEQ multiplex PCR; the TCRdb copy retains only in-frame clones and omits some. The sample holds approximately 210,000 clones, 92% seen once. Material for sequencing was peripheral blood. These receptors came from a man aged 30 to 39 with acute or convalescent COVID-19.

V gene TRBV6-6 combines with J gene TRBJ1-3; D might be TRBD1 (6 bases). Trimming removed 4 bases at V and 4 bases at J, with 11 bases between. CDR1 MNHNY and CDR2 SVGAGI come from the germline V gene (reference sequence). This CDR3 region has 14 residues. CDR3 sequence reads: CASSSAGDGNTIYF. CDR3 sequence (DNA): TGTGCCAGCAGTTCAGCAGGGGACGGAAACACCATATATTTT.

The rearrangement links TRBV30 to TRBJ1-1; D gene unclear. Germline assignment: CDR1 GTSNPN and CDR2 SVGIG (reference sequence). The V and J ends lost 0 bases and 0 bases respectively, with 11 bases between them. The CDR3 sequence is 15 residues long. CDR3 sequence reads: CAWSVLGQMNTEAFF. The CDR3 nucleotides read TGTGCCTGGAGTGTACTAGGGCAGATGAACACTGAAGCTTTCTTT.

This chain connects TRBV5-8 to TRBJ1-2, with no clear D. Germline assignment: CDR1 SGHTS and CDR2 YDEGEE. The V end was cut by 3 bases, the J end by 1 base, with 7 bases between. The CDR3 covers 13 residues. The CDR3 here is CASSSSINYGYTF. In DNA, the CDR3 is TGTGCCAGCAGCTCGAGTATTAACTATGGCTACACCTTC. Variable domain in full (rest from reference TRBV5-8 and TRBJ1-2): EAGVTQSPTHLIKTRGQQATLRCSPISGHTSVYWYQQALGLGLQFLLWYDEGEERNRGNFPPRFSGRQFPNYSSELNVNALELEDSALYLCASSSSINYGYTFGSGTRLTVV.

The rearrangement links TRBV30 to TRBJ1-5; unclear D gene. The CDR3 loop spans 14 amino acids. V was shortened by 2 bases and J by 0 bases, with 8 bases between the two germline ends. Germline-derived CDR1 and CDR2 are GTSNPN and SVGIG (reference sequence). The CDR3 DNA reads TGTGCCTGGAGTCTAACAGATAGCAATCAGCCCCAGCATTTT. Translation gives CAWSLTDSNQPQHF.

The chain is built from TRBV2 and TRBJ2-2, with D perhaps matching TRBD1 (6 bases). Trimming shortened V by 3 bases and J by 1 base, and 21 bases separated the two germline ends. The CDR3 extends over 19 amino acids. CDR1 and CDR2 from the germline V gene are SNHLY and FYNNEI. The CDR3 spells CASSENRVFNLGNTGELFF. Here the CDR3 DNA reads TGTGCCAGCAGTGAGAACAGGGTTTTTAATTTAGGGAACACCGGGGAGCTGTTTTTT.

A remark on this clone: At the DNA level, this CDR3 is encoded by other sequences in the same sample as well. The chain employs TRBV18 and TRBJ2-3, with D unclear. Deletions cut 6 bases from V and 2 bases from J, with 6 bases between. Germline CDR1 reads KGHSH; CDR2 reads LQKENI. The CDR3 contains 12 residues. The CDR3 nucleotides read TGTGCCAGCTCTCCCTACACAGATACGCAGTATTTT. It codes for CASSPYTDTQYF.

V is TRBV7-9 and J is TRBJ1-2, with 8 positions matching TRBD1. Trimming at V came to 3 bases and at J to 9 bases, leaving 12 bases not matched to a gene. Germline V CDR1 and CDR2: SEHNR, FQNEAQ (reference sequence). This CDR3 has 15 amino acids. CDR3 protein: CASSFDGQGLNSYTF. In DNA form, the CDR3 reads TGTGCCAGCAGCTTCGACGGACAGGGTCTCAATAGCTACACCTTC.

The chain joins TRBV30 to TRBJ1-5; the match to TRBD1 covers 7 bases. The germline V gene encodes CDR1 GTSNPN and CDR2 SVGIG (reference sequence). V trimming: 3 bases; J trimming: 6 bases; junction bases outside the gene matches: 5. The CDR3 is 13 residues long. Here the CDR3 reads CAWRTGAGQPQHF. CDR3 sequence (DNA): TGTGCCTGGAGAACAGGGGCAGGTCAGCCCCAGCATTTT.

The chain couples TRBV7-8 to TRBJ2-5, with 8 positions matching TRBD2. The J segment lost 5 bases and the V segment lost 5 bases, leaving 7 bases of the junction unmatched. The CDR3 runs to 14 residues. Germline values: CDR1 SGHVS, CDR2 FQNEAQ. The CDR3 nucleotides read TGTGCCAGCAGCCCGTGGACTAGCCCGGAGACCCAGTACTTC. Translating it yields CASSPWTSPETQYF. Drawing the rest from reference TRBV7-8 and TRBJ2-5, the complete variable domain is GAGVSQSPRYKVAKRGQDVALRCDPISGHVSLFWYQQALGQGPEFLTYFQNEAQLDKSGLPSDRFFAERPEGSVSTLKIQRTQQEDSAVYLCASSPWTSPETQYFGPGTRLLVL.

About this clone itself: This specimen includes other DNA sequences encoding the same CDR3. V usage is TRBV6-5 and J usage is TRBJ2-3; TRBD2 agrees at 7 bases. The V and J ends lost 5 bases and 0 bases, in that order; junction bases with no gene match: 2. Germline CDR1 is MNHEY and CDR2 is SVGAGI. The CDR3 is 14 residues long. CDR3: CASSRDYSTDTQYF. In DNA, the CDR3 is TGTGCCAGCAGTCGGGACTACAGCACAGATACGCAGTATTTT.

CDR3 loop: CASSYSIAGTGGYTF. In DNA, the CDR3 is TGTGCCAGCAGTTACTCGATTGCAGGGACTGGTGGCTACACCTTC. The J gene is TRBJ1-2, the V gene TRBV6-5; a possible D gene is TRBD1 (5 bases). The ends were cut back, 0 bases at V and 7 bases at J, with 15 bases in the middle. Germline V CDR1 and CDR2: MNHEY, SVGAGI. The CDR3 length is 15 residues.

The J gene is TRBJ2-3, the V gene TRBV11-2; 8 bases match TRBD1. Germline V lookup: CDR1 SGHAT, CDR2 FQNNGV. V was clipped by 2 bases and J by 2 bases; unmatched bases: 3. The CDR3 covers 15 residues. CDR3 sequence (DNA): TGTGCCAGCAGCTTACGGGGACAGGACACAGATACGCAGTATTTT. Amino acids: CASSLRGQDTDTQYF.

The rearrangement links TRBV5-1 to TRBJ1-2; 7 bases fit TRBD1. The V gene's germline CDR1 is SGHRS and CDR2 YFSETQ. The length of the CDR3 is 15 residues. V gave up 5 bases and J gave up 2 bases; unmatched junction bases: 9. The CDR3 region is CASRLRQGSNYGYTF. The CDR3 region has the DNA TGCGCCAGCAGGTTGCGACAGGGATCGAACTATGGCTACACCTTC.

The rearrangement uses TRBV7-9 and TRBJ1-5; 7 positions agree with TRBD1. Germline loops: CDR1 SEHNR, CDR2 FQNEAQ (reference sequence). CDR3 size: 18 residues. The J segment lost 0 bases and the V segment lost 3 bases, leaving 11 bases of the junction unmatched. The CDR3 nucleotides read TGTGCCAGCAGCTTGGGGACAGACCTCTTATCTAGCAATCAGCCCCAGCATTTT. Encoded protein: CASSLGTDLLSSNQPQHF.

In its sample, this clone was seen once. The gene calls are TRBV4-2 and TRBJ1-1, with TRBD1 as a possible D gene (6 bases). Germline CDR1 LGHNA, CDR2 YNFKEQ. V dropped 4 bases and J dropped 3 bases, with 12 bases sitting between them. This CDR3 is built from 14 residues. The CDR3 coding sequence is TGTGCCAGCAGCCCCCAGGGGTGGGACACTGAAGCTTTCTTT. Translated, it gives CASSPQGWDTEAFF.

The genes are TRBV29-1 and TRBJ1-3, with D unresolved. The CDR3 sequence is 14 residues long. Deletions cut 2 bases from V and 0 bases from J, with 8 bases between. Germline V CDR1 and CDR2: SQVTM, ANQGSEA. CDR3: CSVENRISGNTIYF. Written as DNA, the CDR3 is TGCAGCGTTGAAAACAGAATCTCTGGAAACACCATATATTTT.

This chain links TRBV11-1 with TRBJ2-7; the match to TRBD2 covers 13 bases. Trimming took 1 base from V and 6 from J; bases not matched to a gene: 0. This CDR3 has 14 residues. The germline V gene has CDR1 SGHAT and CDR2 FQDESV (reference sequence). The CDR3 coding sequence is TGTGCCAGCAGCTTAGGACTAGCGGGAGGCGAGCAGTACTTC. Translated, it gives CASSLGLAGGEQYF.